This is a list of T cell receptor beta chains from one sample in a study of T cell responses to AZD1222 COVID-19 vaccine. The table came from immunoSEQ multiplex PCR; TCRdb's copy has only in-frame clones and leaves some out. Here the sample spans about 130,000 clones, roughly 92% being singletons. The sample in question was peripheral blood, obtained 28 days after the second AZD1222 dose. These receptors came from an adult who received the AZD1222 COVID-19 vaccine. CDR3s include the opening cysteine and the closing phenylalanine or tryptophan. D genes are given only for firm matches. Clone size is stated in some rows and not others, as once, few, many or a class when expanded.

TRBJ2-7 | TRBD1 | TRBV4-2 | - | TGTGCCAGCAGCCAAATGGGCCGGGACAGGGGTCGGGAGCAGTACTTC | CASSQMGRDRGREQYF
TRBJ2-2 | TRBD1 | TRBV5-1 | - | TGCGCCAGCAGCCAGGGACAGGGAACGAACACCGGGGAGCTGTTTTTT | CASSQGQGTNTGELFF
TRBJ2-7 | TRBD2 | TRBV5-4 | - | TGTGCCAGCAGCTTAGCGGGAGACGACGAGCAGTACTTC | CASSLAGDDEQYF
TRBJ1-5 | - | TRBV7-2 | once | TGTGCCAGCAGCTTAGGGCAGGTACGCAATCAGCCCCAGCATTTT | CASSLGQVRNQPQHF
TRBJ2-2 | - | TRBV19 | once | TGTGCCAGTATCACCGGGACCGCGAACACCGGGGAGCTGTTTTTT | CASITGTANTGELFF
TRBJ2-1 | - | TRBV9 | - | TGTGCCAGCAGCGTAGTCGGGTCCTTCAATGAGCAGTTCTTC | CASSVVGSFNEQFF
TRBJ2-7 | TRBD1 | TRBV10-3 | - | TGTGCCATCAGAGCCGGGACAGACTACGAGCAGTACTTC | CAIRAGTDYEQYF
TRBJ1-2 | - | TRBV6-5 | - | TGTGCCAGCAGTGACTCCTGGGACGCAGGGACCTACACCTTC | CASSDSWDAGTYTF
TRBJ1-4 | TRBD1 | TRBV11-2 | - | TGTGCCAGCAGCCTACGGACAGGAAATAATGAAAAACTGTTTTTT | CASSLRTGNNEKLFF
TRBJ1-4 | - | TRBV7-9 | - | TGTGCCAGCAGCTTCGGCCAGGGCAATAATGAAAAACTGTTTTTT | CASSFGQGNNEKLFF
TRBJ1-1 | - | TRBV7-9 | - | TGTGCCAGCAGCTTGGACTGGGGTGTGACGGCAGGCGAAGCTTTCTTT | CASSLDWGVTAGEAFF
TRBJ2-3 | - | TRBV4-3 | - | TGCGCCAGCAGCCAAGAGGGTGGAGGGGCCGGCACAGATACGCAGTATTTT | CASSQEGGGAGTDTQYF
TRBJ2-1 | TRBD1 | TRBV7-7 | - | TGTGCCAGCGGTGCGCGGGACAGGAACCATAAAAAGGTTAATGAGCAGTTCTTC | CASGARDRNHKKVNEQFF
TRBJ1-1 | - | TRBV3-1/TRBV3-2 | - | TGTGCCAGCAGCCAAGGCCCCGCGAGGACTGAAGCTTTCTTT | CASSQGPARTEAFF
TRBJ2-2 | - | TRBV6-6 | - | TGTGCCAGCAGCCGCGGACCGATCACCGGGGAGCTGTTTTTT | CASSRGPITGELFF
TRBJ1-2 | - | TRBV6-1 | - | TGTGCCAGCAGCCCCCCCATGGGAGGCTACACCTTC | CASSPPMGGYTF
TRBJ2-7 | - | TRBV28 | - | TGTGCCAGCAGTTTAGTCGGCGGGACGTCCTACGAGCAGTACTTC | CASSLVGGTSYEQYF
TRBJ1-1 | TRBD1 | TRBV19 | - | TGTGCCAGCAGCCCCGCCAGGACAGGAATCCCCACTGAAGCTTTCTTT | CASSPARTGIPTEAFF
TRBJ2-1 | TRBD2 | TRBV25-1 | - | TGTGCCAGCAGACGGTTGGGAGGGGATGAGCAGTTCTTC | CASRRLGGDEQFF
TRBJ2-2 | TRBD1 | TRBV6-5 | - | TGTGCCAGCAGTACGGACAGGGGGACCGGGGAGCTGTTTTTT | CASSTDRGTGELFF
TRBJ2-7 | - | TRBV29-1 | - | TGCAGCGTTGAGGAGGGGGCCGGCGGCGAGCAGTACTTC | CSVEEGAGGEQYF
TRBJ2-3 | - | TRBV4-3 | - | TGCGCCAGCAGCCAAGATACCACTAGGGTACGCCCAGATACGCAGTATTTT | CASSQDTTRVRPDTQYF
TRBJ2-7 | - | TRBV6-5 | - | TGTGCCAGCAGTCGGCCAGGGGTGGGCGAGCAGTACTTC | CASSRPGVGEQYF
TRBJ2-2 | - | TRBV6-5 | - | TGTGCCACAGGGACGGCGAACACCGGGGAGCTGTTTTTT | CATGTANTGELFF
TRBJ1-3 | - | TRBV28 | - | TGTGCCAGCAGCTTAACCTCCAGTCGGGTGTCTGGAAACACCATATATTTT | CASSLTSSRVSGNTIYF
TRBJ1-5 | - | TRBV7-2 | - | TGTGCCAGCAGCCCAGGGGTTAGCAATCAGCCCCAGCATTTT | CASSPGVSNQPQHF
TRBJ2-1 | - | TRBV12-3/TRBV12-4 | - | TGTGCCAGCAGTTTATCGCCTCCCGATGAGCAGTTCTTC | CASSLSPPDEQFF
TRBJ2-1 | TRBD1 | TRBV5-4 | once | TGTGCCAGCAGCGTCGACAGGGATCCCTACAATGAGCAGTTCTTC | CASSVDRDPYNEQFF
TRBJ2-3 | - | TRBV7-3 | once | TGTGCCAGCAGCCCACAGAGAAGCGGCCCTAGCACAGATACGCAGTATTTT | CASSPQRSGPSTDTQYF
TRBJ2-7 | TRBD2 | TRBV18 | - | TGTGCCAGCTCCTCCGGGACTAGCGGGATCTACGAGCAGTACTTC | CASSSGTSGIYEQYF
TRBJ2-7 | TRBD1 | TRBV9 | once | TGTGCCAGCAGCCGAATTCCAGGGACAGCTTACGAGCAGTACTTC | CASSRIPGTAYEQYF
TRBJ2-7 | - | TRBV2 | - | TGTGCCAGCGGCCAAGCCATCATCGGCAGCGAGCAGTACTTC | CASGQAIIGSEQYF
TRBJ2-1 | TRBD1 | TRBV6-4 | few | TGTGCCAGCAGTGACTCAGTGACAGGGCTCTATGAGCAGTTCTTC | CASSDSVTGLYEQFF
TRBJ2-7 | - | TRBV10-3 | - | TGTGCCACCCTCCCAGGGTCAAGCTCCTACGAGCAGTACTTC | CATLPGSSSYEQYF
TRBJ1-5 | - | TRBV2 | - | TGTGCCAGCAGTGATGGGGATAGCAATCAGCCCCAGCATTTT | CASSDGDSNQPQHF
TRBJ2-7 | - | TRBV19 | - | TGTGCCAGTAGTATCGGAGGACTTTTGAGCTCCTACGAGCAGTACTTC | CASSIGGLLSSYEQYF
TRBJ2-1 | TRBD2 | TRBV30 | - | TGTGCCTGGAGTAGGGGACTAGCGGGGTACAATGAGCAGTTCTTC | CAWSRGLAGYNEQFF
TRBJ2-7 | - | TRBV7-9 | - | TGTGCCAGCAGCCCAGGGGGGAGCTCCTACGAGCAGTACTTC | CASSPGGSSYEQYF
TRBJ2-3 | - | TRBV14 | - | TGTGCCAGCAGCCAAGATTTAAGTGGGACAGATACGCAGTATTTT | CASSQDLSGTDTQYF
TRBJ1-2 | TRBD1 | TRBV30 | - | TGTGCCTGGTCGCTACAGGGGGAATATGGCTACACCTTC | CAWSLQGEYGYTF
TRBJ2-3 | - | TRBV12-3/TRBV12-4 | - | TGTGCCAGCAGTTTTGTAAGGTTAGATACGCAGTATTTT | CASSFVRLDTQYF
TRBJ1-1 | - | TRBV3-1/TRBV3-2 | once | TGTGCCAGCAGCCAGGGACTACGCCGTGAAGCTTTCTTT | CASSQGLRREAFF
TRBJ1-5 | TRBD1 | TRBV6-5 | - | TGTGCCACACTGCCCCGGGACAGTAGCAATCAGCCCCAGCATTTT | CATLPRDSSNQPQHF
TRBJ2-1 | - | TRBV3-1/TRBV3-2 | - | TGTGCCAGCAGCCAAGATCGTTGGGCGGGGTCCCCCAATGAGCAGTTCTTC | CASSQDRWAGSPNEQFF
TRBJ1-2 | - | TRBV3-1/TRBV3-2 | - | TGTGCCAGCAGCCAGGCGGGGGAGGGCTACACCTTC | CASSQAGEGYTF
TRBJ1-1 | - | TRBV4-3 | - | TGCGCCAGCAGCCAAGGAGGAGGGAGGAACACTGAAGCTTTCTTT | CASSQGGGRNTEAFF
TRBJ1-5 | TRBD1 | TRBV4-1 | - | TGCGCCAGCAGCCAAGACACTGGACAGGGAAGCCAGCCCCAGCATTTT | CASSQDTGQGSQPQHF
TRBJ2-3 | TRBD2 | TRBV5-1 | - | TGCGCCAGCAGCTTGGCCGAACCGGGACTAGCGGGAAATGATGATACGCAGTATTTT | CASSLAEPGLAGNDDTQYF
TRBJ2-1 | TRBD1 | TRBV27 | - | TGTGCCAGCACCTCAACTCCGGGACAGACGTACAATGAGCAGTTCTTC | CASTSTPGQTYNEQFF
TRBJ1-2 | - | TRBV4-3 | - | TGCGCCAGCAGCCAAGGCACAGGAGCTAACTATGGCTACACCTTC | CASSQGTGANYGYTF
TRBJ1-5 | - | TRBV18 | - | TGTGCCAGCTCCCCCGGGACACCTAATCAGCCCCAGCATTTT | CASSPGTPNQPQHF
TRBJ2-2 | TRBD2 | TRBV30 | - | TGTGCCTGGAGCGGGAGGGCCGCCGGGGAGCTGTTTTTT | CAWSGRAAGELFF
TRBJ1-2 | TRBD1 | TRBV18 | once | TGTGCCAGCTCACCAGTCCGGACAGGGGGTGAAGGCTACACCTTC | CASSPVRTGGEGYTF
TRBJ2-7 | - | TRBV20-1 | - | TGCAGTGCTAGTATTGCCAGGGCTTACGAGCAGTACTTC | CSASIARAYEQYF
TRBJ2-5 | - | TRBV9 | - | TGTGCCAGCAGCGTAGGGGACCGGGTAGAGACCCAGTACTTC | CASSVGDRVETQYF
TRBJ2-1 | TRBD2 | TRBV9 | - | TGTGCCAGCAGCGCCCGCCGGGCTAGCGGGAGGGCTGAGCAGTTCTTC | CASSARRASGRAEQFF
TRBJ2-7 | - | TRBV14 | - | TGTGCCAGCAGCCAAGATCAGCTAAGGGCCTACGAGCAGTACTTC | CASSQDQLRAYEQYF